These 5 T cell receptor beta chains share one sample of origin, sequenced in a study of blood T cell repertoires in COVID-19. Repertoires were generated with immunoSEQ multiplex PCR, while TCRdb's copy carries only in-frame clones and drops some. The data hold around 500,000 clones, with roughly 88% observed a single time. Input material: PBMCs or T cells enriched from blood (not recorded which). All receptors derive from a woman between 40 and 50 years old who had recovered from COVID-19.

This clone came up once. The chain recombines TRBV4-3 with TRBJ2-3; 14 nucleotides match TRBD2. The germline gives CDR1 LGHNA, CDR2 YSLEER. V lost 1 base and J lost 5; bases outside the gene matches: 5. The CDR3 is 17 residues long. The CDR3 sequence is CASSQGLAGGPVDTQYF. CDR3 coding DNA: TGCGCCAGCAGCCAAGGACTAGCGGGAGGGCCGGTAGATACGCAGTATTTT.

V usage is TRBV5-1 and J usage is TRBJ2-3; 8 nucleotides align to TRBD2. CDR1 SGHRS and CDR2 YFSETQ come from the germline V gene. This CDR3 is 15 amino acids long. Trimming at V came to 5 bases and at J to 4 bases, leaving 9 bases not matched to a gene. CDR3 nucleotide sequence: TGCGCCAGCAGTGGGGCGGGAGGCAGCCCAGATACGCAGTATTTT. Translating gives CASSGAGGSPDTQYF.

The chain recombines TRBV19 with TRBJ1-5, with no clear D. The CDR3 length is 12 residues. CDR1 and CDR2 (germline): LNHDA, SQIVND (reference sequence). The V end was cut by 7 bases, the J end by 5 bases, with 9 bases between. The CDR3 loop reads CASNIGDQPQHF. CDR3 in DNA: TGTGCCAGTAATATCGGGGATCAGCCCCAGCATTTT.

This sequence joins TRBV18 and TRBJ1-4; D unresolved. CDR1 is KGHSH and CDR2 is LQKENI in the germline V gene. The CDR3 extends over 12 amino acids. Deletions cut 3 bases from V and 8 bases from J, with 7 bases between. CDR3 loop: CASSPNREKLFF. CDR3 bases: TGTGCCAGCTCACCTAACCGGGAAAAACTGTTTTTT.

The chain has TRBV7-6 and TRBJ1-4, with 10 positions matching TRBD1. Losses at the gene ends were 3 bases for V and 2 bases for J; bases not matched to a gene: 3. The CDR3 length is 16 residues. The germline CDR1 and CDR2 sequences are SGHVS and FNYEAQ. The CDR3 spells CASSLGQGMTNEKLFF. For the CDR3, the DNA is TGTGCCAGCAGCTTGGGACAGGGGATGACTAATGAAAAACTGTTTTTT.